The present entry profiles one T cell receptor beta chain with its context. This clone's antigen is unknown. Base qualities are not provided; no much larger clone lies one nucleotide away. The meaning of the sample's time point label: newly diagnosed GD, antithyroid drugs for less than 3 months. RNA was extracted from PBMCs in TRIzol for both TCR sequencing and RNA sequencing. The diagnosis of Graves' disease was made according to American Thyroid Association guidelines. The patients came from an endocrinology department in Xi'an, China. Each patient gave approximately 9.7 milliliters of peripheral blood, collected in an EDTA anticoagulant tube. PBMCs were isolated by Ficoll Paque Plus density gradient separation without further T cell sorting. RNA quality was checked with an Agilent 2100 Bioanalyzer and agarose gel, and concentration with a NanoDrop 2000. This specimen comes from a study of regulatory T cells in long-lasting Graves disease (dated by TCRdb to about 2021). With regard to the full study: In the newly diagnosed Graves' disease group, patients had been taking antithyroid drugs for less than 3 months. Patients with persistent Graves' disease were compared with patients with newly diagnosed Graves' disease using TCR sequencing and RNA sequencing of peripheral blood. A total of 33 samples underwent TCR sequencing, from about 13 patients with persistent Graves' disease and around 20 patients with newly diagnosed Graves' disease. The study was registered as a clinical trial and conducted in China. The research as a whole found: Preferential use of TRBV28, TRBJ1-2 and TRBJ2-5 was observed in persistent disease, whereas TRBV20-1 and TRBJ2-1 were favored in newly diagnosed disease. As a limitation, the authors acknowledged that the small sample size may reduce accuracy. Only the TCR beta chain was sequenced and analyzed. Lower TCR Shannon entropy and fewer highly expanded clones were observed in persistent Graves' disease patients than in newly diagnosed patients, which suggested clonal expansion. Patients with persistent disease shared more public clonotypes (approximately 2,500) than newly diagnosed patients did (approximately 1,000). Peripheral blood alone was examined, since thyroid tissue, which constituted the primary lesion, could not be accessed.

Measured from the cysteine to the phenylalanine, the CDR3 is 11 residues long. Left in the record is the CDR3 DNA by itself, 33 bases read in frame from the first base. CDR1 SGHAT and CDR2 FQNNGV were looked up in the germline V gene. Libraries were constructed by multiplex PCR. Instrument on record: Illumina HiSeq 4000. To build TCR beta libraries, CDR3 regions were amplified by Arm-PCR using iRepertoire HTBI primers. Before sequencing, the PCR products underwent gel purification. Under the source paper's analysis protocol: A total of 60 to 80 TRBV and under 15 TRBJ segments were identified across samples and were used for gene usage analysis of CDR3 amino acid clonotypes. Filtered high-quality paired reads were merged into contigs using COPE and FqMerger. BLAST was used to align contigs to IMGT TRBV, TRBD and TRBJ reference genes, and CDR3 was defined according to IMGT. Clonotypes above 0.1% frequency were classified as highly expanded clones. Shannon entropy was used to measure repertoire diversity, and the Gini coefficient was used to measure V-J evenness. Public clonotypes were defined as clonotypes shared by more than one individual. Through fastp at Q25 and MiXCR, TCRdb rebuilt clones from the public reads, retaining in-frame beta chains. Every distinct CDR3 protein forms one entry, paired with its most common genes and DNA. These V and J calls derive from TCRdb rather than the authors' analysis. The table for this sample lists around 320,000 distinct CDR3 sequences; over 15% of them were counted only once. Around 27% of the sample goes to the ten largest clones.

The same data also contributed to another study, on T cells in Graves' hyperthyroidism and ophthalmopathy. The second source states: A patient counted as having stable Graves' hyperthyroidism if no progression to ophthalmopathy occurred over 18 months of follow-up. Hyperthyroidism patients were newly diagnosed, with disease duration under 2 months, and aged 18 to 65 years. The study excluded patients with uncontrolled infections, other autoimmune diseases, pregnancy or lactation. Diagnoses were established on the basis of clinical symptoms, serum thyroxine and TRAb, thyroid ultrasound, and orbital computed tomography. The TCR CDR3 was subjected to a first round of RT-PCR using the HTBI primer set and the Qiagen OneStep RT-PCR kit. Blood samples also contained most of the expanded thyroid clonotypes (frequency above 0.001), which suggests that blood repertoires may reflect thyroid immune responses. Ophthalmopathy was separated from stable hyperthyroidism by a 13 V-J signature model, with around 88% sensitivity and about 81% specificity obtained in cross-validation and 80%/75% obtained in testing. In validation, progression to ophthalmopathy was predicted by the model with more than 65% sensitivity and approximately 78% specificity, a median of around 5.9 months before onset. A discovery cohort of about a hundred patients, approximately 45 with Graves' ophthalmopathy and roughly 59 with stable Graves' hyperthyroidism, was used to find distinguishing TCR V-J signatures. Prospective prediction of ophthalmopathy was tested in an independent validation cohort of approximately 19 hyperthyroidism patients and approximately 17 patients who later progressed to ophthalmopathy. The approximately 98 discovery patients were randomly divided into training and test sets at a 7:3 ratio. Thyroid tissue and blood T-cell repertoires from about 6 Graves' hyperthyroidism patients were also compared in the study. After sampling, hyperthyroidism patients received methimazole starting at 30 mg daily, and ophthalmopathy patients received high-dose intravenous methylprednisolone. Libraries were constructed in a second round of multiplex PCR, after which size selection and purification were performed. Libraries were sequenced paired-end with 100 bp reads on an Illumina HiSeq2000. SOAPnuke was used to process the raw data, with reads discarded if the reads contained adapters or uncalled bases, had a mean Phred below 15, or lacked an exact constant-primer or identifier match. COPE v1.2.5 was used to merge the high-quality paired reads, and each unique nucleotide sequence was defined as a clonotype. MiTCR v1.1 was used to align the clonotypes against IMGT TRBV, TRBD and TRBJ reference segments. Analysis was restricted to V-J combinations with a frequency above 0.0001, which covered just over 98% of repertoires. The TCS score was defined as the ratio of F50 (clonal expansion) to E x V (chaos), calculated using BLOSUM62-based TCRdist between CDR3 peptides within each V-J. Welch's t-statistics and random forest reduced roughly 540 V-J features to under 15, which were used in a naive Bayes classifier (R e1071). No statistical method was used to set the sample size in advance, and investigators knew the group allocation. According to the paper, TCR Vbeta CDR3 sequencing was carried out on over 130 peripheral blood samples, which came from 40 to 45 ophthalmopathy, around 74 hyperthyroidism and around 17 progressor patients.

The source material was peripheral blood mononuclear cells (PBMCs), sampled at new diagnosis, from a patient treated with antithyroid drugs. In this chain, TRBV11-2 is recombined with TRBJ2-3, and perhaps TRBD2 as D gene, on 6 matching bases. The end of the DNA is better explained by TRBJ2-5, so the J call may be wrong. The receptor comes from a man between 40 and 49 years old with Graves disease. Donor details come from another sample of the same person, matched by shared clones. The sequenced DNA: TGTGCCAGCAGGCGGGGTGAGACCCAGTACTTC. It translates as CASRRGETQYF.